These 30 T cell receptor beta chains originate from one sample sequenced in a study of radiation and T cells in renal cell carcinoma. Clones were read by immunoSEQ multiplex PCR, and TCRdb kept only the in-frame ones, dropping some. This table has over 90,000 clones, 84% appearing once. The time point was: blood 4 weeks post-SBRT, at nephrectomy. Noted treatment: 15 Gy SBRT to primary tumor, nephrectomy 4 weeks later. The sample was blood, taken from a patient whose treatment included radiotherapy and nephrectomy. Every receptor here comes from a man aged 60 to 75 with renal cell carcinoma.

The chain links TRBV4-3 to TRBJ1-3, with D hard to call. V gave up 0 bases and J gave up 0 bases, with 15 bases separating them. This CDR3 has 18 amino acids. Germline CDR1 LGHNA, CDR2 YSLEER. The CDR3 loop reads CASSQDLGATASGNTIYF. CDR3 in DNA: TGCGCCAGCAGCCAAGATTTGGGCGCCACCGCCTCTGGAAACACCATATATTTT.

The chain recombines TRBV7-2 with TRBJ2-3; the D is unclear. Trimming removed 5 bases from V and 2 bases from J, with 14 bases in between. Germline values: CDR1 SGHTA, CDR2 FQGNSA. The CDR3 has 15 residues. The CDR3 reads CASSPLSSSTDTQYF. The CDR3 nucleotides are TGTGCCAGCAGCCCGCTGAGTAGCTCCACAGATACGCAGTATTTT.

The rearrangement joins TRBV6-5 to TRBJ1-4; the D is unclear. The V and J ends lost 4 bases and 6 bases respectively, with 18 bases between them. Germline V gives CDR1 MNHEY, CDR2 SVGAGI. This CDR3 has 16 residues. DNA for the CDR3: TGTGCCAGCAGTTCTCGGAGGGTGCAACGGGATGAAAAACTGTTTTTT. Translated: CASSSRRVQRDEKLFF.

The rearrangement links TRBV19 to TRBJ1-5, with D perhaps matching TRBD1 (5 bases). Between the trimmed V and J ends, which lost 5 bases and 2 bases, there was a span of 19 bases. This CDR3 is 17 amino acids long. The germline V gene encodes CDR1 LNHDA and CDR2 SQIVND (reference sequence). The CDR3 region has the DNA TGTGCCAGTAGTCCTCGATCCCAAGGGGAAGGCAATCAGCCCCAGCATTTT. Translation: CASSPRSQGEGNQPQHF.

In its sample, this clone was seen a few times. This chain uses TRBV19 with TRBJ2-1; TRBD2 agrees at 7 bases. The length of the CDR3 is 15 residues. The germline V gene has CDR1 LNHDA and CDR2 SQIVND (reference sequence). V gave up 10 bases and J gave up 4 bases; unmatched junction bases: 13. In nucleotides, the CDR3 is TGTGCCACCTACAAAGGGGCCGGGGGGTACAATGAGCAGTTCTTC. It yields the protein CATYKGAGGYNEQFF.

Only a few counts were recorded for this clone. The chain joins TRBV27 to TRBJ2-1; 9 positions match TRBD1. The junction had 9 bases not matched to a gene; V was cut back by 3 bases and J by 15 bases. Per the germline V gene, CDR1 is MNHEY and CDR2 is SMNVEV (reference sequence). The CDR3 extends over 13 amino acids. This CDR3 is CASSFPGTGRPFF. The CDR3 coding sequence is TGTGCCAGCAGTTTCCCCGGGACAGGGAGGCCGTTCTTC.

The V gene is TRBV11-2, the J gene TRBJ2-7; 9 nucleotides line up with TRBD2. This CDR3 comprises 18 residues. V shed 0 bases and J 4 bases; nucleotides not matched to a gene: 13. Germline V gives CDR1 SGHAT, CDR2 FQNNGV. CDR3 sequence (DNA): TGTGCCAGCAGCTTAGAGGGCGGGAGGGCCTATCCGATATACGAGCAGTACTTC. Encoded protein: CASSLEGGRAYPIYEQYF.

V gene TRBV5-1 combines with J gene TRBJ2-2; TRBD1 agrees at 9 bases. Germline V lookup: CDR1 SGHRS, CDR2 YFSETQ. V lost 4 bases, J lost 0 bases, and 4 bases stayed unmatched. CDR3 length: 16 amino acids. The CDR3 sequence: CASSPRTGANTGELFF. CDR3 DNA sequence: TGCGCCAGCAGCCCTCGGACAGGGGCGAACACCGGGGAGCTGTTTTTT.

About this clone itself: Other DNA sequences in this sample translate to the same CDR3. The rearrangement uses TRBV18 and TRBJ1-5, with TRBD1 matching 7 bases. V gave up 6 bases and J gave up 1 base; unmatched junction bases: 3. Germline CDR1 and CDR2: KGHSH and LQKENI. The CDR3 contains 14 residues. Here the CDR3 reads CASSEGQSNQPQHF. CDR3 in DNA: TGTGCCAGCTCGGAGGGACAGAGCAATCAGCCCCAGCATTTT.

This chain links TRBV28 with TRBJ2-4, with a tentative D call TRBD2 (6 bases). The V and J ends lost 6 bases and 9 bases respectively, with 18 bases between them. This CDR3 spans 14 amino acids. The V gene's germline CDR1 is MDHEN and CDR2 SYDVKM. Here the CDR3 reads CASSLRGSGVIQYF. CDR3 in DNA: TGTGCCAGCAGCCTCCGGGGGTCTGGCGTCATTCAGTACTTC.

The chain links TRBV4-2 to TRBJ2-1, with 12 bases matching TRBD2. The CDR3 is made up of 17 amino acids. Losses at the gene ends were 1 base for V and 4 bases for J; bases not matched to a gene: 5. Germline values: CDR1 LGHNA, CDR2 YNFKEQ. DNA of the CDR3: TGTGCCAGCAGCCAAGGCGCCGGGACTAGCGGGTACAATGAGCAGTTCTTC. Translating gives CASSQGAGTSGYNEQFF.

The chain links TRBV5-1 to TRBJ2-7, with 9 bases lining up with TRBD2. The CDR3 covers 14 residues. Germline assignment: CDR1 SGHRS and CDR2 YFSETQ. J gave up 4 bases and V 2 bases, and 4 bases lay outside the gene matches. CDR3 loop: CASSLPSGNYEQYF. The CDR3 DNA reads as TGCGCCAGCAGCTTACCTAGCGGGAATTACGAGCAGTACTTC.

The chain couples TRBV5-1 to TRBJ2-1, with 10 bases aligning to TRBD2. V lost 4 bases, J lost 2 bases, and 3 bases stayed unmatched. Germline assignment: CDR1 SGHRS and CDR2 YFSETQ. This CDR3 spans 15 amino acids. The CDR3 DNA is TGCGCCAGCAGCCCAACTAGCGGGGCCTACAATGAGCAGTTCTTC. Its translation is CASSPTSGAYNEQFF.

V is TRBV7-8 and J is TRBJ1-5, with 9 bases matching TRBD1. The V segment lost 5 bases and the J segment 3 bases; nucleotides outside the gene matches: 8. Germline lookup yields CDR1 SGHVS and CDR2 FQNEAQ. The CDR3 has 16 residues. CDR3 bases: TGTGCCAGCAGCCTGGGACAGGGACCGGTCAATCAGCCCCAGCATTTT. Amino acids: CASSLGQGPVNQPQHF.

V and J are TRBV19 and TRBJ1-1; 7 nucleotides align to TRBD1. V trimming: 6 bases; J trimming: 10 bases; junction bases outside the gene matches: 14. This CDR3 spans 14 amino acids. CDR1 and CDR2 from the germline V gene are LNHDA and SQIVND (reference sequence). The CDR3 here is CASSRDRPRARAFF. CDR3 coding DNA: TGTGCCAGTAGCCGGGACAGACCCAGAGCTCGAGCTTTCTTT.

The chain couples TRBV5-4 to TRBJ2-7, with TRBD2 matching 11 bases. Germline CDR1 reads SGHNT; CDR2 reads YYREEE (reference sequence). This CDR3 is 14 amino acids long. With 1 base clipped from V and 7 bases from J, the junction kept 4 bases outside the gene matches. The CDR3 region is CASSLFSGRVEQYF. As DNA, the CDR3 is TGTGCCAGCAGCTTGTTTAGCGGGAGGGTTGAGCAGTACTTC.

This sequence joins TRBV13 and TRBJ2-1, with TRBD2 identical over 10 bases. V shed 5 bases, J shed 2 bases, and the junction held 12 bases outside the gene matches. In germline, CDR1 is PRHDT, CDR2 FYEKMQ (reference sequence). The CDR3 contains 18 residues. Written as DNA, the CDR3 is TGTGCCAGCAGCCCCTCATTCGGAGCGGGAGGGGCCTACAATGAGCAGTTCTTC. Protein: CASSPSFGAGGAYNEQFF. Full variable domain (rest looked up from reference TRBV13 and TRBJ2-1): AAGVIQSPRHLIKEKRETATLKCYPIPRHDTVYWYQQGPGQDPQFLISFYEKMQSDKGSIPDRFSAQQFSDYHSELNMSSLELGDSALYFCASSPSFGAGGAYNEQFFGPGTRLTVL.

The chain employs TRBV5-6 and TRBJ2-7; D uncertain. Trimming removed 2 bases at V and 3 bases at J, with 9 bases between. The germline V gene encodes CDR1 SGHDT and CDR2 YYEEEE. The CDR3 covers 13 residues. CDR3 coding DNA: TGTGCCAGCAGCTTCGGCATTCACTACGAGCAGTACTTC. As protein: CASSFGIHYEQYF.

This clone has only one observation. The chain uses TRBV19 and TRBJ1-2; tentative D call: TRBD1 (6 bases). V lost 5 bases, J lost 7 bases, and 14 bases lay in between. CDR3 length: 13 residues. Germline CDR1 and CDR2: LNHDA and SQIVND (reference sequence). For the CDR3, the DNA is TGTGCCAGTAGTGGGGACAAGGCAACTGGCTACACCTTC. Amino acids: CASSGDKATGYTF. Looking up the rest from reference TRBV19 and TRBJ1-2 gives the full variable domain: DGGITQSPKYLFRKEGQNVTLSCEQNLNHDAMYWYRQDPGQGLRLIYYSQIVNDFQKGDIAEGYSVSREKKESFPLTVTSAQKNPTAFYLCASSGDKATGYTFGSGTRLTVV.

This clone was seen only once. The sample carries other DNA sequences with the same CDR3. This chain joins TRBV28 and TRBJ1-2; 10 bases line up with TRBD1. J gave up 8 bases and V 5 bases, and 8 bases lay outside the gene matches. The CDR3 loop spans 14 amino acids. In germline, CDR1 is MDHEN, CDR2 SYDVKM. The CDR3 DNA is TGTGCCAGCAGTCCCTCCCGGGACAGGGGAGGCTACACCTTC. Translating it yields CASSPSRDRGGYTF.

This CDR3 is CASSYAGGPEKLFF. The CDR3 DNA is TGTGCCAGCAGTTACGCAGGTGGCCCAGAAAAACTGTTTTTT. V usage is TRBV6-6 and J usage is TRBJ1-4; D is ambiguous. There are 14 residues in the CDR3. Germline CDR1 and CDR2: MNHNY and SVGAGI (reference sequence). Trimming stripped 2 bases from V and 8 bases from J, with 12 bases between.

The CDR3 spells CASSPRLDPETQYF. CDR3 DNA sequence: TGTGCCAGCAGCCCTCGACTAGACCCAGAGACCCAGTACTTC. The chain joins TRBV14 to TRBJ2-5; the D gene is possibly TRBD2 (6 bases). The CDR3 loop spans 14 amino acids. Germline assignment: CDR1 SGHDN and CDR2 FVKESK. The V gene lost 4 bases and the J gene lost 4 bases, with 13 bases spanning the gap.

The V call is TRBV29-1, the J call TRBJ2-3; D is unclear. V dropped 8 bases and J dropped 1 base, with 13 bases sitting between them. Per the germline V gene, CDR1 is SQVTM and CDR2 is ANQGSEA. CDR3 length equals 13 residues. The CDR3, as DNA: TGCAGCACGGACGGTCAGGGCACAGATACGCAGTATTTT. This sequence encodes CSTDGQGTDTQYF.

The CDR3 DNA follows: TGTGCCAGTAGTATAGACGGGACTAGCGGCTACAATGAGCAGTTCTTC. Residues: CASSIDGTSGYNEQFF. This chain joins TRBV19 and TRBJ2-1, with TRBD2 identical over 11 bases. This CDR3 region has 16 residues. The ends lost 0 bases at V and 3 bases at J; junction bases unmatched: 1. Germline V CDR1 and CDR2: LNHDA, SQIVND (reference sequence).

V usage is TRBV9 and J usage is TRBJ2-2; possible D gene TRBD2, 6 bases. Looked up from germline, CDR1 is SGDLS and CDR2 is YYNGEE. V lost 0 bases and J lost 7, with 7 bases in between. CDR3 size: 13 residues. The CDR3 here is CASSVGLGGELFF. CDR3 nucleotide sequence: TGTGCCAGCAGCGTAGGACTAGGCGGGGAGCTGTTTTTT.

The CDR3: CASSLRFQPIGLKGTEAFF. In DNA form, the CDR3 reads TGTGCCAGCAGCTTAAGGTTCCAACCCATTGGATTGAAGGGCACTGAAGCTTTCTTT. This chain joins TRBV11-2 and TRBJ1-1; no definite D call. Trimming cost V 2 bases and J 4 bases, with 26 bases left between them. Looked up from germline, CDR1 is SGHAT and CDR2 is FQNNGV. This CDR3 has 19 residues.

This chain connects TRBV19 to TRBJ2-1, with 12 positions matching TRBD2. Germline V gene lookup returns CDR1 LNHDA and CDR2 SQIVND (reference sequence). V shed 5 bases, J shed 3 bases, and the junction held 20 bases outside the gene matches. The CDR3 spans 21 residues. The CDR3 DNA reads TGTGCCAGTAGTCTCCTGGCTAGCGGGAGGGCCCTCACGCTTGTCTACAATGAGCAGTTCTTC. This gives the protein CASSLLASGRALTLVYNEQFF.

CDR3 sequence (DNA): TGTGCCAGCAGCCCGACAGGTTTGAACTATGGCTACACCTTC. This codes for CASSPTGLNYGYTF. The chain combines TRBV7-9 with TRBJ1-2; perhaps TRBD1 as D (6 bases). The CDR3 contains 14 residues. Trimming took off 5 bases at V and 2 bases at J, with 12 bases between the two ends. The germline gives CDR1 SEHNR, CDR2 FQNEAQ (reference sequence).

The chain has TRBV20-1 and TRBJ2-7; no clear D gene. Trimming took off 5 bases at V and 6 bases at J, with 11 bases between the two ends. The CDR3 length is 11 residues. CDR1 DFQATT and CDR2 SNEGSKA come from the germline V gene (reference sequence). DNA for the CDR3: TGCAGTGCTGGGCGTGTGAGCGAGCAGTACTTC. Translated: CSAGRVSEQYF.

The rearrangement uses TRBV5-1 and TRBJ1-1; D gene unclear. V gave up 0 bases and J gave up 2 bases, with 14 bases separating them. The CDR3 covers 16 residues. Germline V lookup: CDR1 SGHRS, CDR2 YFSETQ. The chain's CDR3 is CASSLEPDWGNTEAFF. The DNA for the CDR3 is TGCGCCAGCAGCTTGGAGCCAGACTGGGGTAACACTGAAGCTTTCTTT.